These 17 T cell receptor beta chains share one sample of origin, sequenced in a study of blood T cell repertoires in COVID-19. Assay used: immunoSEQ multiplex PCR; TCRdb lists only in-frame clones, some missing. Counted here are just over 250,000 clones, about 81% occurring once; the ten biggest clones make up approximately 4%. The sample taken for sequencing was PBMCs or T cells enriched from blood (not recorded which). All receptors derive from a man aged 25 to 45 with acute COVID-19.

The V call is TRBV10-3, the J call TRBJ2-5; D is uncertain. Trimming shortened V by 7 bases and J by 3 bases, and 12 bases separated the two germline ends. There are 13 residues in the CDR3. Germline V gene sequence: CDR1 ENHRY, CDR2 SYGVKD. CDR3 DNA: TGTGCCATCACCGACTTTAATGAAGAGACCCAGTACTTC. Translated: CAITDFNEETQYF.

This chain connects TRBV6-5 to TRBJ2-3; no reliable D call. The CDR3 contains 12 residues. V was shortened by 7 bases and J by 7 bases, with 12 bases between the two germline ends. Germline assignment: CDR1 MNHEY and CDR2 SVGAGI. The CDR3 region is CASKIGENTQYF. DNA of the CDR3: TGTGCCAGCAAAATCGGAGAAAATACGCAGTATTTT.

The genes are TRBV15 and TRBJ1-6, with a tentative D call TRBD1 (5 bases). This CDR3 contains 15 residues. Trimming cost V 0 bases and J 8 bases, with 11 bases left between them. The V gene's germline CDR1 is LNHNV and CDR2 YYDKDF (reference sequence). This CDR3 is CATSRDQGTDSPLHF. The CDR3 region has the DNA TGTGCCACCAGCAGAGATCAGGGAACAGATTCACCCCTCCACTTT.

The chain has TRBV11-2 and TRBJ1-1; 9 bases match TRBD1. CDR3 length: 13 residues. The trim removed 6 bases at V and 5 bases at J, leaving 4 bases unmatched. In germline, CDR1 is SGHAT, CDR2 FQNNGV. CDR3 in DNA: TGTGCCAGCAGACAGGGGGCGGAAACTGAAGCTTTCTTT. This sequence encodes CASRQGAETEAFF. Using reference TRBV11-2 and TRBJ1-1 for the parts outside the CDR3, the full variable domain is EAGVAQSPRYKIIEKRQSVAFWCNPISGHATLYWYQQILGQGPKLLIQFQNNGVVDDSQLPKDRFSAERLKGVDSTLKIQPAKLEDSAVYLCASRQGAETEAFFGQGTRLTVV.

Concerning this clone itself: Different DNA sequences within this sample yield the same CDR3. The genes are TRBV12-3 or TRBV12-4 and TRBJ1-5; possible D gene TRBD1, 6 bases. The length of the CDR3 is 13 residues. V was pared by 6 bases and J by 4 bases, with 10 bases between. The CDR3 sequence: CASRPTGNQPQHF. CDR3 nucleotides: TGTGCCAGCAGACCCACAGGGAATCAGCCCCAGCATTTT.

As for this clone: At one end the junction does not follow the germline gene, possibly because of a read error. The chain recombines TRBV6-2 or TRBV6-3 with TRBJ1-6; 7 bases line up with TRBD1. This CDR3 region has 14 residues. Germline-derived CDR1 and CDR2 are MNHEY and SVGEGT. This chain's CDR3 is CASSYAGQRVEPSF. The CDR3 DNA follows: TGTGCCAGCAGTTACGCGGGACAGAGAGTCGAGCCGAGCTTT.

The rearrangement joins TRBV5-1 to TRBJ2-5, with TRBD1 identical over 7 bases. There are 15 residues in the CDR3. V was pared by 0 bases and J by 7 bases, with 9 bases of the junction left unmatched. Germline lookup yields CDR1 SGHRS and CDR2 YFSETQ. CDR3 coding DNA: TGCGCCAGCAGCTTGGCGGGGACAGCCTTGGGGACCCAGTACTTC. Its translation: CASSLAGTALGTQYF.

This clone is a singleton in its sample. The chain joins TRBV3-1 (or the pseudogene TRBV3-2) to TRBJ1-2; D possibly corresponds to TRBD1 (6 bases). The CDR3 is 16 amino acids. The ends were cut back, 5 bases at V and 8 bases at J, with 24 bases in the middle. Germline V lookup: CDR1 LGHDT, CDR2 YNNKEL (reference sequence). CDR3 amino acids: CASSTGRGGAIEGYTF. The CDR3 region has the DNA TGTGCCAGCAGCACTGGGCGGGGGGGCGCGATTGAGGGCTACACCTTC.

There are a few counts of this clone. At one of its ends the junction is not consistent with the germline gene, which may arise from a read error. This chain joins TRBV7-7 and TRBJ2-1, with 11 bases identical to TRBD2. The CDR3 runs 17 residues. Germline CDR1 is SSHAT and CDR2 is FNYEAQ (reference sequence). DNA of the CDR3: TGTGCTAGCAGCTTGAGCCCGGGACTAGCGGCCATGGGTGAGCAGTTCTTC. Its translation is CASSLSPGLAAMGEQFF. Full variable domain (rest looked up from reference TRBV7-7 and TRBJ2-1): GAGVSQSPRYKVTKRGQDVTLRCDPISSHATLYWYQQALGQGPEFLTYFNYEAQPDKSGLPSDRFSAERPEGSISTLTIQRTEQRDSAMYRCASSLSPGLAAMGEQFFGPGTRLTVL.

This chain links TRBV6-5 with TRBJ2-7, with D unresolved. The germline V gene has CDR1 MNHEY and CDR2 SVGAGI. With 10 bases removed from V and 6 bases from J, the gap between germline ends came to 13 bases. The CDR3 covers 11 residues. The CDR3: CATRGGSEQYV. The CDR3 region has the DNA TGTGCCACCAGAGGCGGTAGCGAGCAGTACGTC.

This clone has just a few counts. The chain recombines TRBV19 with TRBJ2-2, with unresolved D. Germline V lookup: CDR1 LNHDA, CDR2 SQIVND (reference sequence). V was shortened by 5 bases and J by 0 bases, with 16 bases between the two germline ends. The CDR3 contains 17 residues. CDR3 nucleotide sequence: TGTGCCAGTAGTGTAACTATGTGGCGTGCGAACACCGGGGAGCTGTTTTTT. Translated: CASSVTMWRANTGELFF.

The chain is built from TRBV6-5 and TRBJ1-5, with TRBD1 matching over 8 bases. Germline CDR1 and CDR2: MNHEY and SVGAGI. CDR3 size: 14 residues. Losses at the gene ends were 6 bases for V and 6 bases for J; bases not matched to a gene: 7. The CDR3 sequence is CASRRGQGFQPQHF. The CDR3 DNA is TGTGCCAGCAGAAGAGGACAGGGATTTCAGCCCCAGCATTTT.

The gene calls are TRBV24-1 and TRBJ2-3; 7 bases match TRBD2. V lost 5 bases, J lost 4 bases, and 8 bases stayed unmatched. Germline CDR1 reads KGHDR; CDR2 reads SFDVKD. This CDR3 contains 15 residues. The CDR3 here is CATSGASGFSDTQYF. CDR3 bases: TGTGCCACCAGTGGGGCTAGCGGATTTTCAGATACGCAGTATTTT.

The V and J genes are TRBV18 and TRBJ1-5; TRBD1 aligns across 8 bases. V gave up 3 bases and J gave up 6 bases; unmatched junction bases: 4. The CDR3 has 14 residues. Germline CDR1 and CDR2: KGHSH and LQKENI. CDR3: CASSPGTGGQPQHF. In nucleotides, the CDR3 is TGTGCCAGCTCACCCGGGACAGGTGGTCAGCCCCAGCATTTT.

This chain connects TRBV5-1 to TRBJ2-2, with TRBD2 matching over 10 bases. The CDR3 is made up of 17 amino acids. Germline V lookup: CDR1 SGHRS, CDR2 YFSETQ. Trimming removed 3 bases from V and 3 bases from J; junction bases left unmatched: 8. CDR3 residues: CASSWISGGADTGELFF. The CDR3 bases are TGCGCCAGCAGCTGGATAAGCGGGGGGGCCGACACCGGGGAGCTGTTTTTT.

The chain employs TRBV5-1 and TRBJ1-5, with 8 bases identical to TRBD1. The CDR3 runs 15 residues. With V trimmed by 2 bases and J by 2 bases, 3 bases remained unmatched. Germline V lookup: CDR1 SGHRS, CDR2 YFSETQ. The CDR3 nucleotides are TGCGCCAGCAGCTTTTCGGGACAGGGCAATCAGCCCCAGCATTTT. This translates into CASSFSGQGNQPQHF.

The chain has TRBV25-1 and TRBJ1-1; a possible D gene is TRBD1 (5 bases). Germline CDR1 MGHDK, CDR2 SYGVNS. This CDR3 is 15 amino acids long. Between the trimmed V and J ends, which lost 8 bases and 6 bases, there was a span of 22 bases. Here the CDR3 DNA reads TGTGCCAGCCGACCCCCTCGGGTAGGGGAGGCTGAAGCTTTCTTT. It codes for CASRPPRVGEAEAFF.